These 4 T cell receptor beta chains came from one sample sequenced in a study of T-cell memory formation after mild COVID-19. A single record per CDR3 protein comes from TCRdb applying MiXCR to the 5' RACE reads. The sample holds about 400,000 distinct CDR3 sequences, roughly 18% seen once. The sequenced material came from PBMCs or a T cell subset sorted from them (not recorded which). All receptors derive from a man between 18 and 29 years old who had mild COVID-19 (a few samples of this study predate the infection). Cell type and time point are not known.

The chain uses TRBV6-5 and TRBJ1-2; D is undetermined. The V gene lost 2 bases and the J gene lost 5 bases, with 9 bases spanning the gap. CDR1 and CDR2 from the germline V gene are MNHEY and SVGAGI. The CDR3 loop spans 13 amino acids. The CDR3 region is CASSYTSSYGYTF. DNA for the CDR3: TGTGCCAGCAGTTACACCTCTTCTTATGGCTACACCTTC.

The chain recombines TRBV30 with TRBJ2-1, with 7 bases that match TRBD1. Germline CDR1 and CDR2: GTSNPN and SVGIG (reference sequence). J gave up 10 bases and V 3 bases, and 6 bases lay outside the gene matches. The length of the CDR3 is 12 residues. Here the CDR3 DNA reads TGTGCCTGGAGGACAGGGACGGACGAGCAGTTCTTC. Translation gives CAWRTGTDEQFF.

This clonotype was found a few times. The chain joins TRBV4-3 to TRBJ1-5; a possible D gene is TRBD1 (5 bases). This CDR3 has 15 residues. Trimming took 4 bases from V and 9 from J, leaving 19 bases between them. Germline V lookup: CDR1 LGHNA, CDR2 YSLEER. The CDR3 sequence is CASSRTGTDNSPQHF. The CDR3 DNA reads as TGCGCCAGCAGCCGAACCGGGACGGATAATTCGCCCCAGCATTTT.

The chain is built from TRBV19 and TRBJ2-1; TRBD2 agrees at 8 bases. Germline V CDR1 and CDR2: LNHDA, SQIVND (reference sequence). After removal of 8 bases from V and 0 bases from J, the junction contained 3 bases not matched to a gene. CDR3 length: 14 amino acids. The CDR3, as DNA: TGTGCCAGTTTAGCGGGGAACTCCTACAATGAGCAGTTCTTC. Its protein product is CASLAGNSYNEQFF.